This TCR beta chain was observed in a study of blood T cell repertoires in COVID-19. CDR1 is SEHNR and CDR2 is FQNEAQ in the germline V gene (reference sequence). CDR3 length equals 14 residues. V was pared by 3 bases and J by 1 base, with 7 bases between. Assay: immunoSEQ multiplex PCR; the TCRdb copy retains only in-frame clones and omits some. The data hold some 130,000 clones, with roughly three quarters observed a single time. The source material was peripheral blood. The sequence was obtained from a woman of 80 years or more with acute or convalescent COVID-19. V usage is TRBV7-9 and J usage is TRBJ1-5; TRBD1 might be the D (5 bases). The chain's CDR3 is CASSFAGSNQPQHF. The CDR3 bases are TGTGCCAGCAGCTTTGCAGGGAGCAATCAGCCCCAGCATTTT.